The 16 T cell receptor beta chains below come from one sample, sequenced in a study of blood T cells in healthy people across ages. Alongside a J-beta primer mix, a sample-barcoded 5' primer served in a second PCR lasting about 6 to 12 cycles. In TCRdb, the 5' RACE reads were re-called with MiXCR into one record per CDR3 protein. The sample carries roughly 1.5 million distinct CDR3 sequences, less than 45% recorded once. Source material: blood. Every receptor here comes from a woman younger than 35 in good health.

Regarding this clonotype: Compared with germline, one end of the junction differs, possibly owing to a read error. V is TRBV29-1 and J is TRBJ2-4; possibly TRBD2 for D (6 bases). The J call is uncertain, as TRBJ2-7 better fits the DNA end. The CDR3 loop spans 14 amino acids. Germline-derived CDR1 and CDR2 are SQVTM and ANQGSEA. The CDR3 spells CSVEGLRDSCEQYF. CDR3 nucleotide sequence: TGCAGCGTTGAAGGTCTGCGGGACTCCTGCGAGCAGTACTTC.

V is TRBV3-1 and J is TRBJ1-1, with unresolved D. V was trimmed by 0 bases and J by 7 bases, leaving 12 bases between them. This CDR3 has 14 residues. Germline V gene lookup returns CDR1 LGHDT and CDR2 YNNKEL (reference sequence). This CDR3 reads CASSQDLNQHEAFF. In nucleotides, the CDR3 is TGTGCCAGCAGCCAAGATTTAAATCAACATGAAGCTTTCTTT.

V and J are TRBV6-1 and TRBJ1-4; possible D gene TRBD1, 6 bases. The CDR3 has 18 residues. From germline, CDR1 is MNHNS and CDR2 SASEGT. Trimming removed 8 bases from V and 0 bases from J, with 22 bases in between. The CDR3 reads CASSSSRGASATNEKLFF. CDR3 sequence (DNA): TGTGCCAGCTCCAGCTCTCGGGGGGCGAGTGCAACTAATGAAAAACTGTTTTTT.

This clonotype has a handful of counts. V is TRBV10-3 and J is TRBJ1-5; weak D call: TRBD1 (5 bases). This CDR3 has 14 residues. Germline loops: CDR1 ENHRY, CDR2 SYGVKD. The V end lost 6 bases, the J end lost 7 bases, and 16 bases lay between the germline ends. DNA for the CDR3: TGTGCCATCAGAGGGACTTTCCAAAACCAGCCCCAGCATTTT. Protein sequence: CAIRGTFQNQPQHF.

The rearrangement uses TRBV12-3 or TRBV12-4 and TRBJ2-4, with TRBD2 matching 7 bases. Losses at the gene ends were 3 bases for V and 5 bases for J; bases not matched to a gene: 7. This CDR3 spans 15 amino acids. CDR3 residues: CASSLVRTRENIQYF. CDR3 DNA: TGTGCCAGCAGTTTGGTGCGGACTAGGGAAAACATTCAGTACTTC.

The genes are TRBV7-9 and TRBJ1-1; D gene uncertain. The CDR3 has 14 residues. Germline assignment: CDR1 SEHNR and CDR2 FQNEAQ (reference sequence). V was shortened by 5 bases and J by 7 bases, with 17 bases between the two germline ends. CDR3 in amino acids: CASSPVNGGNEAFF. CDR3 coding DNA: TGTGCCAGCAGCCCGGTGAATGGAGGGAATGAAGCTTTCTTT.

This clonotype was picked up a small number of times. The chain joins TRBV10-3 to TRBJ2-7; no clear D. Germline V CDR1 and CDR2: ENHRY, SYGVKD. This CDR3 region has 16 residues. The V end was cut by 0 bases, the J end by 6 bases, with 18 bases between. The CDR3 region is CAISESMVARGSEQYF. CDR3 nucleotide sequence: TGTGCCATCAGTGAGTCGATGGTCGCTAGAGGTTCCGAGCAGTACTTC.

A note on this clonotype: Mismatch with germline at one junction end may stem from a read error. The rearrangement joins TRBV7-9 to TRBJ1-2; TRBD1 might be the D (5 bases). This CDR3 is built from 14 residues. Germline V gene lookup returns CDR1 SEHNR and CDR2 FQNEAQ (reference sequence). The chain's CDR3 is CASSLQGWVNGCTF. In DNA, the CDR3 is TGTGCCAGCAGCTTACAGGGCTGGGTTAATGGCTGCACCTTC.

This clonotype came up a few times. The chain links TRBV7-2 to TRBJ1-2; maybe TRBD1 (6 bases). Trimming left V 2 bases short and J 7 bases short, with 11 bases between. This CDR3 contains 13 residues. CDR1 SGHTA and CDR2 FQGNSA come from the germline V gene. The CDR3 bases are TGTGCCAGCAGCTTATTCGGGGGCCTTGGCTACACCTTC. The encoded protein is CASSLFGGLGYTF.

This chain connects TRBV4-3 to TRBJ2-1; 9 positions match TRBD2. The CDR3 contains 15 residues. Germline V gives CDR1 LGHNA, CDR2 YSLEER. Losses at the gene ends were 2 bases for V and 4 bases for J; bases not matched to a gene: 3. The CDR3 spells CASSQPSGGYNEQFF. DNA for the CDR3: TGCGCCAGCAGCCAACCCAGCGGGGGGTACAATGAGCAGTTCTTC.

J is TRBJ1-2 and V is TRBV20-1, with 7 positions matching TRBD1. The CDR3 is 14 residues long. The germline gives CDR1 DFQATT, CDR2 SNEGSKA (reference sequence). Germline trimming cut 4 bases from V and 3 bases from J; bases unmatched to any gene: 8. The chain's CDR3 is CSANPTGIDYGYTF. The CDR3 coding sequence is TGCAGTGCTAACCCGACAGGGATAGACTATGGCTACACCTTC.

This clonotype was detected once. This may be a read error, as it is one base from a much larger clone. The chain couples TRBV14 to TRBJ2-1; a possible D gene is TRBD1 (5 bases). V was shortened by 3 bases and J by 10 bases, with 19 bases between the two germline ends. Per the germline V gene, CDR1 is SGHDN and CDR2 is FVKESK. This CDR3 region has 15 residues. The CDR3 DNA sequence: TGTGCCAGCAGCCAGGATTACAGGTTGGGGTACGAGCAGTTCTTC. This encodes CASSQDYRLGYEQFF.

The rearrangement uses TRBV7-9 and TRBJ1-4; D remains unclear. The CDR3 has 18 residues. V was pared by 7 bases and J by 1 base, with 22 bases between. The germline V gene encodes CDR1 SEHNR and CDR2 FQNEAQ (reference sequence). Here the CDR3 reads CASTHWEGPPGTNEKLFF. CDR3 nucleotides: TGTGCCAGCACCCATTGGGAGGGTCCCCCTGGAACTAATGAAAAACTGTTTTTT.

The CDR3: CASSLRTGLNGNTIYF. CDR3 nucleotides: TGTGCCAGCAGCCTAAGGACAGGGCTAAATGGAAACACCATATATTTT. The rearrangement uses TRBV7-2 and TRBJ1-3; TRBD1 matches 8 bases. Germline-derived CDR1 and CDR2 are SGHTA and FQGNSA. This CDR3 spans 16 amino acids. The junction had 9 bases not matched to a gene; V was cut back by 5 bases and J by 3 bases.

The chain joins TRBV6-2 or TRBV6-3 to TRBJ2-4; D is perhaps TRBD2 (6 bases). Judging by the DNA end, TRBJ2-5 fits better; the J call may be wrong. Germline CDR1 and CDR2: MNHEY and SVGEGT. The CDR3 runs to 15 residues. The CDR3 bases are TGTGCCAGCAGTAATTCGGGAGACTGGAAAGAGACCCAGTACTTC. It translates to CASSNSGDWKETQYF.

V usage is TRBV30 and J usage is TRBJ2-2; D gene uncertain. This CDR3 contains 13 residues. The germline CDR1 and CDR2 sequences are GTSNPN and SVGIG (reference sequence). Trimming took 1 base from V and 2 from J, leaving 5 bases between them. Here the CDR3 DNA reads TGTGCCTGGAGTGCAGATAACACCGGGGAGCTGTTTTTT. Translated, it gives CAWSADNTGELFF.